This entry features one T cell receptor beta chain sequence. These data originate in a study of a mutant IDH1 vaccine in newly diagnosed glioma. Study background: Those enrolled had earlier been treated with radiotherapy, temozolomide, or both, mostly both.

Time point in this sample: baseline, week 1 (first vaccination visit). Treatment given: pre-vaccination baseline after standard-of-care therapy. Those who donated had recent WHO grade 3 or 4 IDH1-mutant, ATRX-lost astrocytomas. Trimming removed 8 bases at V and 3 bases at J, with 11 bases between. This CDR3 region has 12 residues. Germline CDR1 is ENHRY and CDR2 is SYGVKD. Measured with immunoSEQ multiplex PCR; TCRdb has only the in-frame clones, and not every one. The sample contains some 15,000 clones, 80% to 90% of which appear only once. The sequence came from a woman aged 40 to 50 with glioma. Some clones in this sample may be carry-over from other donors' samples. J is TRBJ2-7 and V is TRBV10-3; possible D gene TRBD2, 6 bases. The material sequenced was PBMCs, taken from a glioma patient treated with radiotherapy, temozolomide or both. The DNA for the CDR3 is TGTGCCATCGGCGGGGAGAACTACGAGCAGTACTTC. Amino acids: CAIGGENYEQYF.